The clone carrying this TCR beta chain showed up just a few times. The antigen is undetermined. The data were obtained in a study of vaccination and CD4 T cells after COVID-19. Turning to the study itself: With a range of 35 to 161, the median interval from diagnosis to drawing post-COVID samples was roughly 91 days. Cultures acting as controls obtained a CEFX pool, an HIV-1 Nef pool, or no peptide.

Oncomine TCR Beta short-read sequencing was applied to DNA from cultured CD4+ T cells. In this case, cultured CD4+ T cells provided the extracted genomic DNA. TCRdb reprocessed the PCR reads via MiXCR and lists one record per CDR3 protein. The sample includes about 10,000 distinct CDR3 sequences, approximately 59% of them seen just once. With 7 bases removed from V and 6 bases from J, the gap between germline ends came to 12 bases. CDR1 KGHDR and CDR2 SFDVKD come from the germline V gene. The CDR3 has 13 residues. The treatment was: roughly 11-day PBMC culture with coronavirus spike peptide pools or control peptides (ViraFEST assay).

J is TRBJ1-5 and V is TRBV24-1; D call uncertain. What was sequenced was CD4+ T cells from blood, cultured in vitro. The TCR sequence derives from a human donor who had recovered from COVID-19. The chain's CDR3 is CATRPTRAQPQHF. CDR3 coding DNA: TGTGCCACCAGGCCGACGAGGGCTCAGCCCCAGCATTTT.